A selection of T cell receptor beta chains follows, all from one sample in a study of metastatic and nonmetastatic thyroid tumors. TCRdb reassembled clones from the PCR reads with MiXCR. The sample lists tens of thousands of clones; about a sixth were seen once. The material sequenced was tumor tissue. The receptors were sampled from a female donor with papillary thyroid cancer or a benign thyroid nodule (not recorded which). Some clones in this sample may be carry-over from other donors' samples. The CDR3 runs from the conserved cysteine through the conserved F or W. D genes are given only for firm matches. Size is stated for part of the rows, as once, few or many counts, or as a class when the clone is expanded.

many	TRBV7-2	NA	TRBJ1-5	TGTGCCAGCAGCTTAAACTTGCTTCAGCCCCAGCATTTT	CASSLNLLQPQHF
many	TRBV6-1	NA	TRBJ1-1	TGTGCCAGCACTACCGGGGCAGCGAACACTGAAGCTTTCTTT	CASTTGAANTEAFF
many	TRBV12-3/TRBV12-4	NA	TRBJ2-3	TGTGCCAGCAGTTATAGGCGGGACACAGATACGCAGTATTTT	CASSYRRDTDTQYF
many	TRBV7-2	NA	TRBJ2-7	TGTGCCAGCAGCTCCTATCTACAGGGAGACGAGCAGTACTTC	CASSSYLQGDEQYF
many	TRBV4-1	TRBD2	TRBJ2-1	TGCGCCAGCAGCCAAGATAAGGCGGGAGGATACAATGATGAGCAGTTCTTC	CASSQDKAGGYNDEQFF
many	TRBV2	NA	TRBJ2-6	TGTGCTTCCAACGGGGTTAGCTCTGTTGCCAACGTCCTGACTTTC	CASNGVSSVANVLTF
many	TRBV24-1	TRBD1	TRBJ2-5	TGTGCCACCAGTGACCCTTCCGGACAGGGGATGGTCCAAGAGACCCAGTACTTC	CATSDPSGQGMVQETQYF
many	TRBV6-1	NA	TRBJ1-3	TGTGCCAGCTCGGGACAAACTAAAGACTCTGGAAACACCATATATTTT	CASSGQTKDSGNTIYF
many	TRBV2	NA	TRBJ1-2	TGTGCCAGCATGAAAGGGCCTAACTATGGCTACACCTTC	CASMKGPNYGYTF
medium-sized	TRBV7-3	TRBD1	TRBJ1-2	TGTGCCAGCAGCTTAACAGGGGGCACCGATTTTGGCTACACCTTC	CASSLTGGTDFGYTF
NA	TRBV6-7	NA	TRBJ2-3	TGTGCCACCAGTAGGTCCTCCGAACGAGGCGCGATCACAGATACACAGTATTTT	CATSRSSERGAITDTQYF
few	TRBV28	NA	TRBJ2-6	TGTGCCAGCAGTGGCAATTTACAGCGGACTGGGGCCAACGTCCTGACTTTC	CASSGNLQRTGANVLTF
many	TRBV3-1	NA	TRBJ2-1	TGTGCCAGCAGCCCGACCACGGGTTCCAATGAGCAGTTCTTC	CASSPTTGSNEQFF
many	TRBV20-1	NA	TRBJ2-7	TGCAGTGCTAACCGGGACTTTAACGACGAGCAGTACTTC	CSANRDFNDEQYF
NA	TRBV15	NA	TRBJ1-4	TGTGCCACCAGCAGGGGCGCGGCTAATGAAAAACTGTTCTTT	CATSRGAANEKLFF
many	TRBV9	NA	TRBJ2-1	TGTGCCAGCAGCCCCAGAGATTCTTGGCGCTCCGAGCTAAATGAGCAGTTCTTC	CASSPRDSWRSELNEQFF
many	TRBV19	NA	TRBJ1-5	TGTGCCAGTACCTCGGACGGGTATAGCAATCAGCCCCAGCATTTT	CASTSDGYSNQPQHF
medium-sized	TRBV2	NA	TRBJ2-5	TGTGCCAGCAGTGGGACTGGGTCCGGAGAGACCCAGTACTTC	CASSGTGSGETQYF
many	TRBV20-1	NA	TRBJ2-1	TGCAGTGCTAGAGATAACGGGGAGCAGTTCTTC	CSARDNGEQFF
NA	TRBV4-2	NA	TRBJ2-7	TGTGCCAGCAGCGGGGACAGGGTCGGGACTAGCTCCCCCTACGAGCAGTACTTC	CASSGDRVGTSSPYEQYF
NA	TRBV6-5	TRBD2	TRBJ2-1	TGTGCCAGCAGTTATCGGGGAGGGACGTACAATGAGCAGTTCTTC	CASSYRGGTYNEQFF
medium-sized	TRBV6-1	TRBD1	TRBJ1-3	TGTGCCAGCAGTCCTACAACAGGGGGCGCGTCCGGAAACACCATATATTTT	CASSPTTGGASGNTIYF
many	TRBV28	NA	TRBJ1-2	TGTGCCAGCAGTCCCCGGGACGGTCTAAAGTACACCTTC	CASSPRDGLKYTF
many	TRBV12-3/TRBV12-4	NA	TRBJ2-3	TGTGCCAGCAGTTTCCGGAGGAACACAGATACGCAGTATTTT	CASSFRRNTDTQYF
few	TRBV4-2	NA	TRBJ2-3	TGTGCCAGCAGCCAAGAAGAAGCGCGTACGCAGTATTTT	CASSQEEARTQYF
many	TRBV6-2/TRBV6-3	NA	TRBJ1-2	TGTGCCAGCAGTCGAGGGAGCGGCTATGGCTACACCTTC	CASSRGSGYGYTF
many	TRBV27	NA	TRBJ2-7	TGTGCCAGCAGTCCCCGGGGCTCCTACGAGCAGTACTTC	CASSPRGSYEQYF
many	TRBV5-4	NA	TRBJ2-7	TGTGCCAGCAGTCACGCTGTAGACTACGAGCAGTACTTC	CASSHAVDYEQYF
NA	TRBV20-1	NA	TRBJ2-1	TGCAGTGCTAGAGGAGGGGTTTCTGGGACCCGGGGCGTCAATGAGCAGTTCTTC	CSARGGVSGTRGVNEQFF
few	TRBV12-3/TRBV12-4	TRBD1	TRBJ1-4	TGTGCCAGCAGCTTTAGTGGACAGGGGTTACAAAAACTGTTTTTT	CASSFSGQGLQKLFF
many	TRBV19	TRBD1	TRBJ2-3	TGTGCCAGTAGGAGACAGGGGCAGCCAGATACGCAGTATTTT	CASRRQGQPDTQYF
once	TRBV4-1	NA	TRBJ2-1	TGCGCCAGCAGCCACCCCAGCGGAAGTGGCGCCTACAATGAGCAGTTCTTC	CASSHPSGSGAYNEQFF
many	TRBV20-1	TRBD1	TRBJ1-5	TGCAGTGCCCAGACAGGGATCGATCAGCCCCAGCATTTT	CSAQTGIDQPQHF